These 18 T cell receptor beta chains came from one sample sequenced in a study of shared clonotypes between healthy human individuals. Naive CD8 cells lacked CD45RO, underwent positive selection for CCR7 and left out terminally differentiated effector memory CD45RA+ cells. Libraries were prepared by immunoSEQ multiplex PCR; TCRdb keeps only in-frame clonotypes and omits some of them. The sample lists 1.5 million to 2.5 million clones, about 95% seen once, with 1% to 1.5% in the top ten. The sequenced sample was naive CD8+ T cells sorted from blood. The receptors originated from a man aged 18 to 35 in good health.

The chain recombines TRBV5-1 with TRBJ1-2, with D perhaps TRBD1 (5 bases). CDR1 is SGHRS, CDR2 YFSETQ, per germline. The CDR3 runs 13 residues. V was cut by 4 bases and J by 2 bases, with 9 bases left in between. The CDR3 coding sequence is TGCGCCAGCAGCGCGACAGAGAACTATGGCTACACCTTC. As protein: CASSATENYGYTF.

This clone was counted a single time. The chain uses TRBV2 and TRBJ2-5; 10 bases align to TRBD1. Germline V gene sequence: CDR1 SNHLY, CDR2 FYNNEI. The CDR3 extends over 15 amino acids. The junction had 7 bases not matched to a gene; V was cut back by 5 bases and J by 4 bases. The CDR3 sequence is CASSHPGQGIETQYF. The DNA of the CDR3 is TGTGCCAGCAGTCACCCGGGACAGGGGATAGAGACCCAGTACTTC.

The gene calls are TRBV5-1 and TRBJ2-7; D possibly corresponds to TRBD1 (6 bases). There are 14 residues in the CDR3. Germline CDR1 SGHRS, CDR2 YFSETQ. Trimming cost V 4 bases and J 5 bases, with 16 bases left between them. The CDR3 sequence is CASSPIDRSDEQYF. Here the CDR3 DNA reads TGCGCCAGCAGCCCAATCGACAGGTCGGACGAGCAGTACTTC. The whole variable domain, remainder taken from reference TRBV5-1 and TRBJ2-7, is KAGVTQTPRYLIKTRGQQVTLSCSPISGHRSVSWYQQTPGQGLQFLFEYFSETQRNKGNFPGRFSGRQFSNSRSEMNVSTLELGDSALYLCASSPIDRSDEQYFGPGTRLTVT.

The chain combines TRBV27 with TRBJ2-7, with 10 bases aligning to TRBD1. The germline V gene encodes CDR1 MNHEY and CDR2 SMNVEV (reference sequence). V dropped 6 bases and J dropped 5; count of bases not matched to a gene: 7. The CDR3 sequence is 14 residues long. The CDR3 region has the DNA TGTGCCAGCAGCTATACCGGGACAGGGGACGAGCAGTACTTC. This codes for CASSYTGTGDEQYF.

To note about this clone: Other DNA sequences in the same sample also yield this CDR3. The genes are TRBV29-1 and TRBJ2-3; no definite D call. The CDR3 spans 12 residues. Germline CDR1 and CDR2: SQVTM and ANQGSEA. V lost 3 bases and J lost 1, with 5 bases in between. The CDR3 sequence is CSVEAGTDTQYF. CDR3 nucleotide sequence: TGCAGCGTTGAGGCAGGCACAGATACGCAGTATTTT.

V gene TRBV30 combines with J gene TRBJ2-4, with D possibly matching TRBD2 (6 bases). Trimming took off 2 bases at V and 3 bases at J, with 20 bases between the two ends. This CDR3 has 17 residues. Germline CDR1 reads GTSNPN; CDR2 reads SVGIG (reference sequence). The DNA for the CDR3 is TGTGCCTGGAGTCTATCCCGTCCCCGGGGACTCAAAAACATTCAGTACTTC. It encodes CAWSLSRPRGLKNIQYF.

This clone was seen once. The chain is built from TRBV10-3 and TRBJ2-1, with D unclear. CDR1 is ENHRY, CDR2 SYGVKD, per germline. There are 12 residues in the CDR3. The germline V and J ends were trimmed by 6 bases and 10 bases, with 13 bases remaining between them. This chain's CDR3 is CAIRTTKREQFF. The CDR3 DNA reads as TGTGCCATCAGGACCACTAAACGGGAGCAGTTCTTC.

The chain employs TRBV7-2 and TRBJ1-2, with D maybe TRBD1 (6 bases). V lost 2 bases and J lost 7, with 17 bases in between. Germline-derived CDR1 and CDR2 are SGHTA and FQGNSA. The CDR3 covers 15 residues. CDR3 residues: CASSLFLGANRGYTF. The CDR3 nucleotides are TGTGCCAGCAGCTTATTTCTGGGGGCGAATCGTGGCTACACCTTC.

The CDR3 sequence: CASSRNDGGDGKLFF. CDR3 DNA: TGTGCCAGCAGCCGCAATGATGGGGGGGACGGAAAACTGTTTTTT. The rearrangement joins TRBV4-2 to TRBJ1-4; weak D call: TRBD1 (5 bases). Per the germline V gene, CDR1 is LGHNA and CDR2 is YNFKEQ. The ends were cut back, 4 bases at V and 10 bases at J, with 19 bases in the middle. CDR3 length equals 15 residues.

J is TRBJ1-4 and V is TRBV2; D may be TRBD1 (6 bases). This CDR3 is built from 14 residues. V shed 1 base and J shed 5 bases, with 8 bases lying between them. Germline V CDR1 and CDR2: SNHLY, FYNNEI. The CDR3 loop reads CASSEVGTNEKLFF. The CDR3 nucleotides are TGTGCCAGCAGTGAAGTGGGGACAAATGAAAAACTGTTTTTT.

The chain employs TRBV19 and TRBJ1-5; D possibly corresponds to TRBD1 (5 bases). CDR3 length: 15 amino acids. Germline CDR1 LNHDA, CDR2 SQIVND (reference sequence). V lost 7 bases, J lost 4 bases, and 17 bases lay in between. The DNA for the CDR3 is TGTGCCAGTACCACTCCATGGGGGGTGAATCAGCCCCAGCATTTT. Its protein is CASTTPWGVNQPQHF.

This chain uses TRBV29-1 with TRBJ2-1; D unresolved. This CDR3 has 11 amino acids. V was pared by 3 bases and J by 4 bases, with 4 bases between. Germline CDR1 and CDR2: SQVTM and ANQGSEA. CDR3 sequence: CSVDLYNEQFF. The CDR3 region has the DNA TGCAGCGTTGATCTGTACAATGAGCAGTTCTTC.

Turning to this clone: Different DNA sequences within this sample yield the same CDR3. This chain uses TRBV27 with TRBJ2-7; 9 bases fit TRBD1. The CDR3 is made up of 16 amino acids. Germline trimming cut 0 bases from V and 1 base from J; bases unmatched to any gene: 4. CDR1 MNHEY and CDR2 SMNVEV come from the germline V gene (reference sequence). CDR3: CASSLSAGTGSYEQYF. The CDR3 nucleotides read TGTGCCAGCAGTTTATCCGCCGGGACAGGGTCCTACGAGCAGTACTTC.

This chain joins TRBV7-9 and TRBJ1-4; D uncertain. V was clipped by 2 bases and J by 6 bases, with 7 bases between them. Per germline, CDR1 SEHNR and CDR2 FQNEAQ (reference sequence). This CDR3 has 13 amino acids. This chain's CDR3 is CASSLYGDEKLFF. CDR3 bases: TGTGCCAGCAGCTTATATGGGGATGAAAAACTGTTTTTT.

V gene TRBV4-2 combines with J gene TRBJ2-5; D possibly corresponds to TRBD2 (7 bases). CDR1 is LGHNA, CDR2 YNFKEQ, per germline. This CDR3 has 16 amino acids. V gave up 2 bases and J gave up 4 bases, with 17 bases separating them. CDR3 bases: TGTGCCAGCAGCCAATTGCGGGGGCCGGAGGGAGAGACCCAGTACTTC. Residues: CASSQLRGPEGETQYF.

The chain carries TRBV11-2 and TRBJ2-1, with D possibly matching TRBD2 (5 bases). This CDR3 spans 12 amino acids. Per germline, CDR1 SGHAT and CDR2 FQNNGV. Between the trimmed V and J ends, which lost 3 bases and 10 bases, there was a span of 10 bases. Written as DNA, the CDR3 is TGTGCCAGCAGCTTGTCGGGGTGGGAGCAGTTCTTC. It codes for CASSLSGWEQFF.

The rearrangement joins TRBV25-1 to TRBJ1-5; 9 bases are a match to TRBD1. Germline values: CDR1 MGHDK, CDR2 SYGVNS. The ends lost 6 bases at V and 6 bases at J; junction bases unmatched: 15. The CDR3 has 17 residues. The CDR3 coding sequence is TGTGCCAGCAGACAAAAACCGGGACAGGGCTTCGGTCAGCCCCAGCATTTT. Protein sequence: CASRQKPGQGFGQPQHF.

The chain recombines TRBV13 with TRBJ2-3, with 12 bases identical to TRBD2. Germline assignment: CDR1 PRHDT and CDR2 FYEKMQ (reference sequence). CDR3 length: 16 residues. The trim removed 5 bases at V and 5 bases at J, leaving 8 bases unmatched. The CDR3: CASSLFPGLAGDTQYF. CDR3 bases: TGTGCCAGCAGCCTATTTCCGGGACTAGCGGGAGATACGCAGTATTTT.